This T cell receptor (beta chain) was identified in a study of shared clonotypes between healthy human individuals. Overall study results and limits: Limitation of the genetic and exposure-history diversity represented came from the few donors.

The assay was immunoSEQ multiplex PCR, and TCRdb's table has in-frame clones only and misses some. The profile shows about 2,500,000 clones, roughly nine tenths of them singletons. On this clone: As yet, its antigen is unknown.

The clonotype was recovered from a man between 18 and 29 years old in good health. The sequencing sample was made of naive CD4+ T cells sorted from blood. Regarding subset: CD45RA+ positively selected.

As DNA, the CDR3 is TGTGCCAGCAGCTGGCGGGGGTACTCTGGAAACACCATATATTTT. Protein sequence: CASSWRGYSGNTIYF. V is TRBV5-6 and J is TRBJ1-3, with D possibly TRBD1 on 5 matching bases. This CDR3 has 15 residues. Per germline, CDR1 SGHDT and CDR2 YYEEEE. V was shortened by 3 bases and J by 0 bases, with 10 bases between the two germline ends.